These 27 T cell receptor beta chains originate from one sample sequenced in a study of blood T cells in healthy people across ages. It was with a sample-barcoded 5' primer and a J-beta primer mix that a second PCR of about 6 to 12 cycles was run. A single record per CDR3 protein comes from TCRdb applying MiXCR to the 5' RACE reads. The data hold more than 500,000 distinct CDR3 sequences, with 25% to 30% observed a single time. Sequencing input: blood. The receptors stem from a woman in her 70s in good health.

The chain couples TRBV5-5 to TRBJ2-7; no firm D call. Trimming took 4 bases from V and 2 from J, leaving 10 bases between them. CDR1 is SGHKS and CDR2 is YYEKEE in the germline V gene (reference sequence). The CDR3 extends over 13 amino acids. The CDR3 nucleotides read TGTGCCAGCAGCGATAGTAAGGCCTACGAGCAGTACTTC. It codes for CASSDSKAYEQYF.

Notes on this clonotype: One end of the junction fails to match germline, which may point to a read error. The V and J genes are TRBV7-2 and TRBJ2-5, with 9 bases fitting TRBD2. The CDR3 extends over 18 amino acids. CDR1 and CDR2 from the germline V gene are SGHTA and FQGNSA. CDR3 loop: CASSPGRASGVPGETLYF. CDR3 coding DNA: TGTGCCAGCAGCCCGGGTCGGGCTAGCGGGGTTCCGGGGGAGACCCTGTACTTC.

This clonotype was detected a few times. Just one base apart from a much larger clone, this may be a read error. The chain links TRBV6-2 or TRBV6-3 to TRBJ2-7; 9 positions match TRBD1. This CDR3 is built from 13 residues. Germline CDR1 MNHEY, CDR2 SVGEGT. V dropped 5 bases and J dropped 5; count of bases not matched to a gene: 4. The CDR3 DNA follows: TGTGCCAGCAGTCCCTGGACAGGGGACGAGCAGTACTTC. Protein product: CASSPWTGDEQYF.

In its sample, this clonotype was seen a few times. The chain recombines TRBV6-2 or TRBV6-3 with TRBJ2-3, with 7 bases matching TRBD2. The J segment lost 3 bases and the V segment lost 5 bases, leaving 8 bases of the junction unmatched. The CDR3 is 15 residues long. The V gene's germline CDR1 is MNHEY and CDR2 SVGEGT. CDR3 in DNA: TGTGCCAGCAGTCGGTTGACGGGGGGTACAGATACGCAGTATTTT. Its translation is CASSRLTGGTDTQYF.

This clonotype was detected a few times. V gene TRBV24-1 combines with J gene TRBJ1-2; D is uncertain. Germline V gene sequence: CDR1 KGHDR, CDR2 SFDVKD. V was trimmed by 5 bases and J by 4 bases, leaving 13 bases between them. This CDR3 contains 14 residues. As DNA, the CDR3 is TGTGCCACCAGTGCTGCCCGGGCCCCCTATGGCTACACCTTC. It yields the protein CATSAARAPYGYTF.

This clonotype was seen a few times. The chain has TRBV11-2 and TRBJ2-1; 9 nucleotides match TRBD1. V was pared by 3 bases and J by 8 bases, with 5 bases of the junction left unmatched. Germline CDR1 and CDR2: SGHAT and FQNNGV. CDR3 length equals 14 residues. This CDR3 is CASSLGTGYDEQFF. The CDR3 DNA follows: TGTGCCAGCAGCTTGGGGACAGGGTATGATGAGCAGTTCTTC.

This clonotype appeared a single time. The genes are TRBV20-1 and TRBJ2-5, with no clear D. The CDR3 contains 14 residues. Trimming shortened V by 0 bases and J by 2 bases, and 10 bases separated the two germline ends. Germline-derived CDR1 and CDR2 are DFQATT and SNEGSKA (reference sequence). CDR3 protein: CSARDRRLQETQYF. The CDR3 coding sequence is TGCAGTGCTAGAGATAGACGGTTGCAAGAGACCCAGTACTTC.

This clonotype was seen many times. This chain connects TRBV2 to TRBJ1-5, with 12 bases that match TRBD1. The CDR3 runs to 16 residues. Trimming at V came to 6 bases and at J to 3 bases, leaving 6 bases not matched to a gene. Germline CDR1 is SNHLY and CDR2 is FYNNEI. DNA for the CDR3: TGTGCCAGCAGGGCGGGGACAGGGGGCTACAATCAGCCCCAGCATTTT. Translating gives CASRAGTGGYNQPQHF.

This clonotype was seen a handful of times. The chain links TRBV12-5 to TRBJ2-5; D might be TRBD2 (5 bases). CDR3 length equals 14 residues. The germline V gene encodes CDR1 LGHNT and CDR2 FRNRAP. The V end was cut by 7 bases, the J end by 2 bases, with 14 bases between. CDR3 sequence (DNA): TGTGCTAGTGATTTCGCGGGTTTTCAAGAGACCCAGTACTTC. It codes for CASDFAGFQETQYF.

The chain links TRBV9 to TRBJ1-4; a possible D gene is TRBD1 (5 bases). CDR1 SGDLS and CDR2 YYNGEE come from the germline V gene. This CDR3 is built from 13 residues. V gave up 3 bases and J gave up 8 bases, with 11 bases separating them. Written as DNA, the CDR3 is TGTGCCAGCAGCGCCGGGACTGGGGAAAAACTGTTTTTT. This sequence encodes CASSAGTGEKLFF.

This clonotype has a handful of counts. The DNA of the CDR3 is TGTGCCATCAGTGAGCGGCTTGGACAGGGCACTGAAGCTTTCTTT. Amino acid sequence: CAISERLGQGTEAFF. The chain combines TRBV10-3 with TRBJ1-1, with 8 bases lining up with TRBD1. Germline CDR1 is ENHRY and CDR2 is SYGVKD. V dropped 2 bases and J dropped 4; count of bases not matched to a gene: 6. The CDR3 sequence is 15 residues long.

Ten or more counts support this clonotype. The chain is built from TRBV24-1 and TRBJ1-1, with D possibly matching TRBD1 (6 bases). Germline CDR1 and CDR2: KGHDR and SFDVKD. Trimming removed 7 bases at V and 2 bases at J, with 10 bases between. This CDR3 is built from 13 residues. The CDR3 sequence is CATRNRENTEAFF. In nucleotides, the CDR3 is TGTGCCACCAGAAACAGGGAAAACACTGAAGCTTTCTTT.

The chain joins TRBV6-2 or TRBV6-3 to TRBJ2-2; D is perhaps TRBD1 (6 bases). Trimming took off 2 bases at V and 4 bases at J, with 11 bases between the two ends. The germline V gene encodes CDR1 MNHEY and CDR2 SVGEGT. The CDR3 length is 15 residues. The CDR3 DNA reads as TGTGCCAGCAGTTACCGGGACATCGGCACCGGGGAGCTGTTTTTT. It codes for CASSYRDIGTGELFF.

V and J are TRBV5-1 and TRBJ2-2, with D hard to call. CDR1 and CDR2 from the germline V gene are SGHRS and YFSETQ. The CDR3 has 13 residues. Trimming pared 4 bases from V and 3 bases from J, leaving 7 bases between. Here the CDR3 DNA reads TGCGCCAGCAGCCGGACCCACACCGGGGAGCTGTTTTTT. Residues: CASSRTHTGELFF.

CDR3 region: CASTRTGGHEKLFF. CDR3 DNA sequence: TGTGCCAGCACCCGGACAGGGGGCCATGAAAAACTGTTTTTT. The rearrangement uses TRBV7-9 and TRBJ1-4; TRBD1 aligns across 11 bases. The V segment lost 7 bases and the J segment 6 bases; nucleotides outside the gene matches: 4. The CDR3 is 14 residues long. CDR1 is SEHNR, CDR2 FQNEAQ, per germline (reference sequence).

The V gene is TRBV12-3 or TRBV12-4, the J gene TRBJ2-3, with D perhaps matching TRBD2 (6 bases). The CDR3 is 16 residues long. Trimming cost V 3 bases and J 4 bases, with 17 bases left between them. The CDR3 sequence: CASSFPLAGRPDTQYF. Here the CDR3 DNA reads TGTGCCAGCAGTTTTCCTCTTGCGGGGAGACCAGATACGCAGTATTTT.

This clonotype was seen only a few times. The chain has TRBV6-4 and TRBJ2-3, with 7 bases lining up with TRBD1. CDR1 and CDR2 (germline): MRHNA, SNTAGT. The CDR3 sequence is 17 residues long. V gave up 0 bases and J gave up 1 base; unmatched junction bases: 7. CDR3 in DNA: TGTGCCAGCAGTGACTCGCCAGGGGGTTCTGGCACAGATACGCAGTATTTT. Translating gives CASSDSPGGSGTDTQYF.

V usage is TRBV7-2 and J usage is TRBJ1-1; perhaps TRBD1 as D (5 bases). The germline V gene has CDR1 SGHTA and CDR2 FQGNSA. V lost 5 bases, J lost 0 bases, and 16 bases lay in between. This CDR3 has 16 residues. This CDR3 reads CASSGGPHFLNTEAFF. In DNA, the CDR3 is TGTGCCAGCAGCGGGGGACCACACTTCCTGAACACTGAAGCTTTCTTT.

The chain uses TRBV7-9 and TRBJ1-2, with 7 bases identical to TRBD1. The V segment lost 4 bases and the J segment 2 bases; nucleotides outside the gene matches: 4. Germline V gives CDR1 SEHNR, CDR2 FQNEAQ (reference sequence). CDR3 size: 14 residues. In DNA, the CDR3 is TGTGCCAGCAGCTCGACAGGGCTCAACTATGGCTACACCTTC. Its translation is CASSSTGLNYGYTF.

This clonotype was seen only a few times. V gene TRBV18 combines with J gene TRBJ1-5; no definite D call. CDR1 is KGHSH and CDR2 is LQKENI in the germline V gene. This CDR3 has 11 residues. The ends were cut back, 5 bases at V and 9 bases at J, with 8 bases in the middle. CDR3 sequence: CASSEGGPQHF. CDR3 coding DNA: TGTGCCAGCTCAGAGGGTGGGCCCCAGCATTTT.

J is TRBJ2-3 and V is TRBV20-1, with a weak D call TRBD2 (5 bases). The CDR3 is 14 amino acids. Trimming cost V 8 bases and J 0 bases, with 15 bases left between them. Looked up from germline, CDR1 is DFQATT and CDR2 is SNEGSKA (reference sequence). CDR3 protein: CSPSRTSSTDTQYF. The CDR3 coding sequence is TGCAGTCCCTCAAGGACTTCAAGCACAGATACGCAGTATTTT.

This clonotype was detected only a few times. With a much larger clone just one base away, this may be a read error. The chain recombines TRBV25-1 with TRBJ1-2, with a weak D call TRBD1 (5 bases). This CDR3 comprises 13 residues. The ends were cut back, 6 bases at V and 10 bases at J, with 18 bases in the middle. CDR1 and CDR2 from the germline V gene are MGHDK and SYGVNS. CDR3 bases: TGTGCCAGCAGGACCCGGACTGGGGGTGACTACACCTTC. It yields the protein CASRTRTGGDYTF.

The J gene is TRBJ2-5, the V gene TRBV20-1; D is unclear. There are 13 residues in the CDR3. Per the germline V gene, CDR1 is DFQATT and CDR2 is SNEGSKA (reference sequence). V lost 5 bases to trimming and J lost 1 base, with 11 bases between them. The CDR3 here is CSAQRTVQETQYF. CDR3 bases: TGCAGTGCTCAACGAACAGTCCAAGAGACCCAGTACTTC.

This clonotype was found a few times. V gene TRBV7-3 combines with J gene TRBJ1-4, with TRBD1 as a possible D gene (5 bases). Germline assignment: CDR1 SGHTA and CDR2 FQGTGA. V was cut by 2 bases and J by 4 bases, with 14 bases left in between. The CDR3 loop spans 16 amino acids. This chain's CDR3 is CASSLPTGLHNEKLFF. Written as DNA, the CDR3 is TGTGCCAGCAGCTTACCGACGGGACTACATAATGAAAAACTGTTTTTT. The whole variable domain, filled in from reference TRBV7-3 and TRBJ1-4, reads GAGVSQTPSNKVTEKGKYVELRCDPISGHTALYWYRQSLGQGPEFLIYFQGTGAADDSGLPNDRFFAVRPEGSVSTLKIQRTERGDSAVYLCASSLPTGLHNEKLFFGSGTQLSVL.

V and J are TRBV5-1 and TRBJ2-2; 8 nucleotides agree with TRBD1. The CDR3 is 16 amino acids. Germline V gives CDR1 SGHRS, CDR2 YFSETQ. The junction had 4 bases not matched to a gene; V was cut back by 0 bases and J by 3 bases. The CDR3 coding sequence is TGCGCCAGCAGCTTGGAGTACAGGGGGTACACCGGGGAGCTGTTTTTT. It yields the protein CASSLEYRGYTGELFF.

This clonotype has only a few counts. The chain uses TRBV28 and TRBJ2-1; TRBD1 is a possible D gene (6 bases). CDR3 length equals 14 residues. V was pared by 7 bases and J by 3 bases, with 13 bases between. Germline V gene sequence: CDR1 MDHEN, CDR2 SYDVKM. The CDR3 DNA reads as TGTGCCAGCACCTACGGACAGCTCTACAATGAGCAGTTCTTC. Amino acid sequence: CASTYGQLYNEQFF.

This clonotype was picked up many times. The chain employs TRBV13 and TRBJ2-7; possibly TRBD1 for D (5 bases). The germline V gene has CDR1 PRHDT and CDR2 FYEKMQ (reference sequence). V was shortened by 3 bases and J by 0 bases, with 6 bases between the two germline ends. The CDR3 has 13 residues. DNA of the CDR3: TGTGCCAGCAGCTTTGACAGCTCCTACGAGCAGTACTTC. Encoded protein: CASSFDSSYEQYF.